The 17 T cell receptor beta chains listed next were all sequenced from one sample in a study of blood T cell repertoires in COVID-19. Sequenced by immunoSEQ multiplex PCR; TCRdb stores in-frame clones only, minus some. Among about 190,000 clones, 60% to 80% were seen once, and the ten largest hold roughly a sixth. The sequenced material came from peripheral blood. Receptors were obtained from a man aged 60-69 years with active or convalescent COVID-19.

This clone showed up just once. The gene calls are TRBV5-6 and TRBJ1-5; D is possibly TRBD1 (6 bases). Germline V CDR1 and CDR2: SGHDT, YYEEEE. Trimming stripped 6 bases from V and 1 base from J, with 17 bases between. The CDR3 sequence is 16 residues long. The CDR3 DNA reads as TGTGCCAGCACCCAGCCAGGGGAGCGGAGCAATCAGCCCCAGCATTTT. Its protein is CASTQPGERSNQPQHF.

The CDR3 nucleotides read TGCGCCAGCAGCCAAGCCCTGGACAGGGGAAACACCATATATTTT. Translation gives CASSQALDRGNTIYF. The chain recombines TRBV4-3 with TRBJ1-3; 7 bases align to TRBD1. The CDR3 totals 15 residues. In germline, CDR1 is LGHNA, CDR2 YSLEER. The V and J ends lost 1 base and 4 bases, in that order; junction bases with no gene match: 4.

This chain uses TRBV5-4 with TRBJ1-2; D gene ambiguous. Trimming cost V 0 bases and J 0 bases, with 9 bases left between them. Germline CDR1 is SGHNT and CDR2 is YYREEE (reference sequence). The CDR3 length is 15 residues. CDR3 amino acids: CASSLEVGANYGYTF. CDR3 in DNA: TGTGCCAGCAGCTTGGAGGTGGGAGCTAACTATGGCTACACCTTC. Using reference TRBV5-4 and TRBJ1-2 for the parts outside the CDR3, the full variable domain is ETGVTQSPTHLIKTRGQQVTLRCSSQSGHNTVSWYQQALGQGPQFIFQYYREEENGRGNFPPRFSGLQFPNYSSELNVNALELDDSALYLCASSLEVGANYGYTFGSGTRLTVV.

This clone occurred a few times. V is TRBV2 and J is TRBJ1-5; D is possibly TRBD1 (5 bases). The CDR3 is 14 amino acids. Trimming left V 7 bases short and J 1 base short, with 11 bases between. CDR1 is SNHLY and CDR2 is FYNNEI in the germline V gene. This CDR3 is CASTGGFSNQPQHF. The DNA of the CDR3 is TGTGCCAGCACCGGGGGGTTCAGCAATCAGCCCCAGCATTTT.

This clone has just a few counts. The chain recombines TRBV5-1 with TRBJ1-1; 10 nucleotides align to TRBD1. The junction had 11 bases not matched to a gene; V was cut back by 4 bases and J by 5 bases. There are 16 residues in the CDR3. The germline V gene encodes CDR1 SGHRS and CDR2 YFSETQ. This CDR3 reads CASSKTGTGDWTEAFF. CDR3 sequence (DNA): TGCGCCAGCAGCAAAACCGGGACAGGGGATTGGACTGAAGCTTTCTTT.

CDR3: CASRSSDLTDTQYF. The CDR3 coding sequence is TGTGCCAGCAGGAGTAGTGATCTCACAGATACGCAGTATTTT. The V gene is TRBV28, the J gene TRBJ2-3; D uncertain. Germline V gene lookup returns CDR1 MDHEN and CDR2 SYDVKM. The CDR3 spans 14 residues. Trimming removed 6 bases from V and 2 bases from J, with 12 bases in between.

CDR3 loop: CASSLEGREDYTF. The CDR3 nucleotides read TGCGCCAGCAGCTTGGAGGGCAGGGAAGACTACACCTTC. This chain connects TRBV5-1 to TRBJ1-2; tentative D call: TRBD1 (5 bases). Germline lookup yields CDR1 SGHRS and CDR2 YFSETQ. V was cut by 0 bases and J by 10 bases, with 13 bases left in between. This CDR3 comprises 13 residues.

This rearrangement joins TRBV7-3 to TRBJ2-2; 7 bases agree with TRBD2. There are 14 residues in the CDR3. The germline CDR1 and CDR2 sequences are SGHTA and FQGTGA. V was pared by 1 base and J by 7 bases, with 3 bases of the junction left unmatched. The CDR3 nucleotides are TGTGCCAGCAGCTTAAAGGGAGGGATCGGGGAGCTGTTTTTT. The encoded protein is CASSLKGGIGELFF.

V gene TRBV9 combines with J gene TRBJ1-6, with 11 bases that match TRBD1. Germline V lookup: CDR1 SGDLS, CDR2 YYNGEE. This CDR3 has 17 residues. After removal of 3 bases from V and 10 bases from J, the junction contained 12 bases not matched to a gene. The CDR3, as DNA: TGTGCCAGCAGCGAGCTTGGCGGGACAGGGGGACTATCACCCCTCCACTTT. It translates to CASSELGGTGGLSPLHF.

This chain uses TRBV5-1 with TRBJ2-1; tentative D call: TRBD2 (5 bases). The germline V and J ends were trimmed by 1 base and 6 bases, with 11 bases remaining between them. The CDR3 sequence is 14 residues long. The germline V gene has CDR1 SGHRS and CDR2 YFSETQ. Here the CDR3 reads CASSLKASSNEQFF. CDR3 bases: TGCGCCAGCAGCTTGAAGGCTAGCTCCAATGAGCAGTTCTTC.

The V gene is TRBV6-5, the J gene TRBJ1-3; 8 bases fit TRBD1. Germline trimming cut 4 bases from V and 12 bases from J; bases unmatched to any gene: 14. This CDR3 contains 15 residues. Germline V lookup: CDR1 MNHEY, CDR2 SVGAGI. In DNA form, the CDR3 reads TGTGCCAGCAGTTCCTCGACAGGGGAGGAAACAGGCATATATTTT. The encoded protein is CASSSSTGEETGIYF.

This clone was seen once. The J gene is TRBJ2-7, the V gene TRBV9, with 12 bases that match TRBD2. The CDR3 spans 15 residues. CDR1 and CDR2 from the germline V gene are SGDLS and YYNGEE. J gave up 5 bases and V 3 bases, and 6 bases lay outside the gene matches. As DNA, the CDR3 is TGTGCCAGCAGCGCTACTCTAGCGGGAGGGAACGAGCAGTACTTC. This encodes CASSATLAGGNEQYF. Drawing the rest from reference TRBV9 and TRBJ2-7, the complete variable domain is DSGVTQTPKHLITATGQRVTLRCSPRSGDLSVYWYQQSLDQGLQFLIQYYNGEERAKGNILERFSAQQFPDLHSELNLSSLELGDSALYFCASSATLAGGNEQYFGPGTRLTVT.

The chain carries TRBV2 and TRBJ2-7; weak D call: TRBD2 (5 bases). The CDR3 runs to 12 residues. V was pared by 6 bases and J by 2 bases, with 8 bases between. Germline CDR1 is SNHLY and CDR2 is FYNNEI. The CDR3 nucleotides read TGTGCCAGCAGCGGGATGGCCTACGAGCAGTACTTC. This codes for CASSGMAYEQYF.

This rearrangement joins TRBV27 to TRBJ2-1; TRBD1 might be the D (6 bases). From germline, CDR1 is MNHEY and CDR2 SMNVEV (reference sequence). With 1 base removed from V and 3 bases from J, the gap between germline ends came to 19 bases. CDR3 length: 18 residues. CDR3 protein: CASSLFFSGGRSYNEQFF. DNA of the CDR3: TGTGCCAGCAGTTTATTTTTCTCTGGGGGCAGAAGCTACAATGAGCAGTTCTTC.

V is TRBV2 and J is TRBJ1-5; D is undetermined. The V gene lost 7 bases and the J gene lost 2 bases, with 15 bases spanning the gap. This CDR3 region has 15 residues. Germline-derived CDR1 and CDR2 are SNHLY and FYNNEI. CDR3 sequence: CASMGKDLGNQPQHF. The CDR3 DNA reads as TGTGCCAGCATGGGCAAGGATCTGGGCAATCAGCCCCAGCATTTT.

Concerning this clone: Additional DNA sequences in this sample encode the identical CDR3. The gene calls are TRBV5-1 and TRBJ1-1; the D is unclear. Per germline, CDR1 SGHRS and CDR2 YFSETQ. The V and J ends lost 0 bases and 2 bases respectively, with 8 bases between them. CDR3 length: 14 amino acids. The CDR3 reads CASSLGQENTEAFF. CDR3 in DNA: TGCGCCAGCAGCTTGGGGCAGGAAAACACTGAAGCTTTCTTT.

V and J are TRBV10-3 and TRBJ2-1; D might be TRBD1 (6 bases). V was shortened by 6 bases and J by 7 bases, with 10 bases between the two germline ends. The germline V gene encodes CDR1 ENHRY and CDR2 SYGVKD. The CDR3 has 12 residues. The CDR3 sequence: CAIRWGLNEQFF. DNA for the CDR3: TGTGCCATCAGATGGGGGCTGAATGAGCAGTTCTTC.